This T cell receptor beta chain was found in a study of shared T cell receptors in the human thymus. CDR1 and CDR2 from the germline V gene are SEHNR and FQNEAQ (reference sequence). The CDR3 is 16 residues long. The germline V and J ends were trimmed by 4 bases and 3 bases, with 19 bases remaining between them. Sequencing used immunoSEQ multiplex PCR; TCRdb keeps in-frame clones, though not all of them. The sample gives about 660,000 clones, approximately 88% of which show up once; 0.0095% to 0.012% is in the top ten. The data also belong to a second study, concerning human thymus T cells.

Source material: thymocytes. The chain is built from TRBV7-9 and TRBJ2-7; maybe TRBD1 (6 bases). The clonotype originates from a boy in the first two years of life with a congenital heart defect. The CDR3 loop reads CASSSMIRGFLYEQYF. DNA of the CDR3: TGTGCCAGCAGCTCCATGATCAGGGGCTTCCTCTACGAGCAGTACTTC. The full variable domain, its missing parts supplied by reference TRBV7-9 and TRBJ2-7, is DTGVSQNPRHKITKRGQNVTFRCDPISEHNRLYWYRQTLGQGPEFLTYFQNEAQLEKSRLLSDRFSAERPKGSFSTLEIQRTEQGDSAMYLCASSSMIRGFLYEQYFGPGTRLTVT.